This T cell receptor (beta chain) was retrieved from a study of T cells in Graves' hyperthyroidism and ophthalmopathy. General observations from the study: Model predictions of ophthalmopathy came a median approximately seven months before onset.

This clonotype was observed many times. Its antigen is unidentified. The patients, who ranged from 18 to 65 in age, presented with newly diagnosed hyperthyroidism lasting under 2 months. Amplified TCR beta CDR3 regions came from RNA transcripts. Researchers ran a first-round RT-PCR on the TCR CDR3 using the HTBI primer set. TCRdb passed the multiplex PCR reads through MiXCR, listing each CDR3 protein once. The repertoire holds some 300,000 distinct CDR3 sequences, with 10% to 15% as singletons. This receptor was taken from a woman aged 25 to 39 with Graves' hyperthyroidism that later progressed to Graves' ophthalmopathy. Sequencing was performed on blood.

CDR3 in amino acids: CASSSESGKDSYEQYF. CDR3 nucleotides: TGTGCCAGCAGCTCGGAGAGCGGAAAGGACTCCTACGAGCAGTACTTC. This rearrangement joins TRBV28 to TRBJ2-7; D might be TRBD2 (5 bases). The ends were cut back, 6 bases at V and 0 bases at J, with 18 bases in the middle. Germline V gene lookup returns CDR1 MDHEN and CDR2 SYDVKM. The CDR3 is 16 amino acids.